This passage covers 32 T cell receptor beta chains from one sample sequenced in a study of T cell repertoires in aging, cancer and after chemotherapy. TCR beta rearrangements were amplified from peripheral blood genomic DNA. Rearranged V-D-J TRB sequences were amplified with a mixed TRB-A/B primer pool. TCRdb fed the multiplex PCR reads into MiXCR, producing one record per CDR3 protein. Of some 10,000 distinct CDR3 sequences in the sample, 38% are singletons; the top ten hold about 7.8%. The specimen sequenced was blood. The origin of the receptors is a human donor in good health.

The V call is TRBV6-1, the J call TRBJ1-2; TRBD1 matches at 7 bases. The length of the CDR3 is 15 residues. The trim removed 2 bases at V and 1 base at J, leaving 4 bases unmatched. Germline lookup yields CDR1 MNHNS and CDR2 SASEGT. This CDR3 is CASSETAGGNYGYTF. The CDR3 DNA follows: TGTGCCAGCAGTGAAACTGCAGGGGGTAACTATGGCTACACCTTC.

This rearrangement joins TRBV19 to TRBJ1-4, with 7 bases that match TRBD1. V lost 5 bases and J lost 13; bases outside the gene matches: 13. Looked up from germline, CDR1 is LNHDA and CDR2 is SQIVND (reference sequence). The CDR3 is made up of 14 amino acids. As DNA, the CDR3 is TGTGCCAGTAGTCTCGGGACAGTCCAGAGGGGACTGTTTTTT. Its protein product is CASSLGTVQRGLFF.

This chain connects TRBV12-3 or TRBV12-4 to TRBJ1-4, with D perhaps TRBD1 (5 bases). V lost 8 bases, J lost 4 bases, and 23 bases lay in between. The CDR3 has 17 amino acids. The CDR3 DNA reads TGTGCCAGCGGCGTAGTTCCTGTGGGGGGAGGTAATGAAAAACTGTTTTTT. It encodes CASGVVPVGGGNEKLFF.

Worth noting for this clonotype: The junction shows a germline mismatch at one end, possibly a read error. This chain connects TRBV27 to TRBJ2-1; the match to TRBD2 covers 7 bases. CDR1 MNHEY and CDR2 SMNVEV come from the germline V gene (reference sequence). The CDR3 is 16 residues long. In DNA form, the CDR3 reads TGTGTCAGCAGTCCGTCAGCGGGAAGGTCCTACAATGAGCAGTTCTTC. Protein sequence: CVSSPSAGRSYNEQFF.

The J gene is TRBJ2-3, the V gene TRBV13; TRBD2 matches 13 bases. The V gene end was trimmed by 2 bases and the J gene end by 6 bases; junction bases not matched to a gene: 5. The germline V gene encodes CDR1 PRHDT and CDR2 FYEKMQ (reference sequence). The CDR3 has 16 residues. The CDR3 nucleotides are TGTGCCAGCAGCTTAACTGGACTAGCGGGAGAGGATACGCAGTATTTT. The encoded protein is CASSLTGLAGEDTQYF. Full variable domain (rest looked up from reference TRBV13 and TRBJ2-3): AAGVIQSPRHLIKEKRETATLKCYPIPRHDTVYWYQQGPGQDPQFLISFYEKMQSDKGSIPDRFSAQQFSDYHSELNMSSLELGDSALYFCASSLTGLAGEDTQYFGPGTRLTVL.

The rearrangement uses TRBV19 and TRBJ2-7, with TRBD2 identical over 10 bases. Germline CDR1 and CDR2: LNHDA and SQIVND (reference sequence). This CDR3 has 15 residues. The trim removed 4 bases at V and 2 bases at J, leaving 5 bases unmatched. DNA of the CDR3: TGTGCCAGTAGTACTAGCGGGAGATCGACCTACGAGCAGTACTTC. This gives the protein CASSTSGRSTYEQYF.

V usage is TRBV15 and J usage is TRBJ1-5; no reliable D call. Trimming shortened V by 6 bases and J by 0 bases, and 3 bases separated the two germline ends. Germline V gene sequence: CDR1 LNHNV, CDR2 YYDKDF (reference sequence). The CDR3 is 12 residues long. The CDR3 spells CATRDSNQPQHF. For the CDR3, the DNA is TGTGCCACCAGGGATAGCAATCAGCCCCAGCATTTT. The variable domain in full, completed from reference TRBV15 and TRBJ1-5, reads DAMVIQNPRYQVTQFGKPVTLSCSQTLNHNVMYWYQQKSSQAPKLLFHYYDKDFNNEADTPDNFQSRRPNTSFCFLDIRSPGLGDTAMYLCATRDSNQPQHFGDGTRLSIL.

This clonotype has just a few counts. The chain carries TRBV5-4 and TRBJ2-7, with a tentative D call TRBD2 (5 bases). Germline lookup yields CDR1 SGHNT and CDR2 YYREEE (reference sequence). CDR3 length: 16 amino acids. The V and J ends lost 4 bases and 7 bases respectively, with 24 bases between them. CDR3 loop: CASSPRRLPTFEEQYF. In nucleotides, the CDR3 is TGTGCCAGCAGCCCTCGGAGGCTACCAACCTTTGAGGAGCAGTACTTC. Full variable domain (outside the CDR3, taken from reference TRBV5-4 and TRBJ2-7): ETGVTQSPTHLIKTRGQQVTLRCSSQSGHNTVSWYQQALGQGPQFIFQYYREEENGRGNFPPRFSGLQFPNYSSELNVNALELDDSALYLCASSPRRLPTFEEQYFGPGTRLTVT.

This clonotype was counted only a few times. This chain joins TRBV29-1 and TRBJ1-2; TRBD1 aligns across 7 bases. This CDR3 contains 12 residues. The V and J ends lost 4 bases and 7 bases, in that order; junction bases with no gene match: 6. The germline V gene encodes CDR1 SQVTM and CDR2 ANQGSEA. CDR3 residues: CSVVRQGGGYTF. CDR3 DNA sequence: TGCAGCGTTGTAAGACAGGGAGGTGGCTACACCTTC.

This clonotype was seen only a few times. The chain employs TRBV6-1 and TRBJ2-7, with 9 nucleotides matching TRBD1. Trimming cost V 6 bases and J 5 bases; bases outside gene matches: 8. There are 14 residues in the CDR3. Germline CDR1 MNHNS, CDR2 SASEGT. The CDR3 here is CASSWDRVSNEQYF. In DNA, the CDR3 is TGTGCCAGCAGCTGGGACAGGGTATCAAACGAGCAGTACTTC.

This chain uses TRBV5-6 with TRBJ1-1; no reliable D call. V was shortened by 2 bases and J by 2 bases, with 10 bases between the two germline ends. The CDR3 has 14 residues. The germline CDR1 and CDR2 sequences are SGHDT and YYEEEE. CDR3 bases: TGTGCCAGCAGCTTAAATCAACTAAACACTGAAGCTTTCTTT. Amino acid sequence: CASSLNQLNTEAFF.

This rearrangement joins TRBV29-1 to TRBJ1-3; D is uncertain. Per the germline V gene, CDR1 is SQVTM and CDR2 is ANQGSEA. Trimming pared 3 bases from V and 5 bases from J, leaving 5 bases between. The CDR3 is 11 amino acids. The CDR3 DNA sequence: TGCAGCGTTGAGACTAGAAACACCATATATTTT. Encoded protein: CSVETRNTIYF.

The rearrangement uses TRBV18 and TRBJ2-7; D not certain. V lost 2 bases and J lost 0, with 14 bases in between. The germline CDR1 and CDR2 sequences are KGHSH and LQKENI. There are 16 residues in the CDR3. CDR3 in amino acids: CASSPAAGPSSYEQYF. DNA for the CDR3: TGTGCCAGCTCACCAGCGGCTGGACCGAGCTCCTACGAGCAGTACTTC.

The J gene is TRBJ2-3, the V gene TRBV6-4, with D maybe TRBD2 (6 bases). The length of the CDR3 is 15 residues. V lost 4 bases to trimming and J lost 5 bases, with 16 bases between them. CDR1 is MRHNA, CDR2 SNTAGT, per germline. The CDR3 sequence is CASSGTGEGKDTQYF. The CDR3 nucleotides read TGTGCCAGCAGTGGCACGGGAGAGGGTAAAGATACGCAGTATTTT.

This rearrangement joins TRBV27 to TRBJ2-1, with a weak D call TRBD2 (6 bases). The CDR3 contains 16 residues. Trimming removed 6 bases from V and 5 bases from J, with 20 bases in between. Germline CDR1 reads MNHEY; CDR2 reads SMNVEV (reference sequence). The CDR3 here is CASRDLKLALNNEQFF. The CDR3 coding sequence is TGTGCCAGCAGAGATTTAAAGCTAGCGTTAAACAATGAGCAGTTCTTC.

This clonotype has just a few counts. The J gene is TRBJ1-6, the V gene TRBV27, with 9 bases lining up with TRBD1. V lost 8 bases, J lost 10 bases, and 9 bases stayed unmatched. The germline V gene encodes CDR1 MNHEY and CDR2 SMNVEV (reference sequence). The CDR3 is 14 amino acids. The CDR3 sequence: CASGRDRVFSPLHF. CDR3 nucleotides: TGTGCCAGCGGCCGGGACAGGGTGTTCTCACCCCTCCACTTT.

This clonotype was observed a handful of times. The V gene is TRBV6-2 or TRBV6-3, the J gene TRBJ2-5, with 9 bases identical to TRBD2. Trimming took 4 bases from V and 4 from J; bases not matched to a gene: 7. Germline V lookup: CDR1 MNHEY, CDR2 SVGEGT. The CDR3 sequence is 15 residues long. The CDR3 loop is CASSSSAGGLETQYF. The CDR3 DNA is TGTGCCAGCAGTTCCTCGGCGGGAGGGCTAGAGACCCAGTACTTC.

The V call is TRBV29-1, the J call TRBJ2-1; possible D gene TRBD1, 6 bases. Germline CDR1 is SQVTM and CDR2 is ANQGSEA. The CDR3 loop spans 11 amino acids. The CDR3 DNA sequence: TGCGGAACAGGGAACTACAATGAGCAGTTCTTC. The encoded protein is CGTGNYNEQFF.

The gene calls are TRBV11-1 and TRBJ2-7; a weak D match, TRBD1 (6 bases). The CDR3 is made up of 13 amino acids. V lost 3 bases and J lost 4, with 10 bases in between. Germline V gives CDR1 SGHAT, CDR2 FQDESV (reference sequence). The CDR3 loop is CASSFTGKYEQYF. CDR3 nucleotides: TGTGCCAGCAGCTTCACAGGGAAGTACGAGCAGTACTTC.

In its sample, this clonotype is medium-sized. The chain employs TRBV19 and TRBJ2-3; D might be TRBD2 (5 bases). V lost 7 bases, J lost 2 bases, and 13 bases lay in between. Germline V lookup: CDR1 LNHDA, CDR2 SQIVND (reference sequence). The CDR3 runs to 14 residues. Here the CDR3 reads CASTVSGNTDTQYF. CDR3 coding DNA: TGTGCCAGTACTGTAAGCGGTAACACAGATACGCAGTATTTT.

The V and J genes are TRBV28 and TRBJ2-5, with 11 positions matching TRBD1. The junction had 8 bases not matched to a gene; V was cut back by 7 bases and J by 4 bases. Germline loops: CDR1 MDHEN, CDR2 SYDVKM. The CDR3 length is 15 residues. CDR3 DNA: TGTGCCAGCACGGGGGACAGGGGGTATGGAGAGACCCAGTACTTC. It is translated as CASTGDRGYGETQYF.

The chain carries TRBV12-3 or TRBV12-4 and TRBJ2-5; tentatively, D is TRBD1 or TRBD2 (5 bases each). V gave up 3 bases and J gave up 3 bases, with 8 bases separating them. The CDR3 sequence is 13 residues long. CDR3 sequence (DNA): TGTGCCAGCAGTTTCGAGGGGAAAGAGACCCAGTACTTC. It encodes CASSFEGKETQYF.

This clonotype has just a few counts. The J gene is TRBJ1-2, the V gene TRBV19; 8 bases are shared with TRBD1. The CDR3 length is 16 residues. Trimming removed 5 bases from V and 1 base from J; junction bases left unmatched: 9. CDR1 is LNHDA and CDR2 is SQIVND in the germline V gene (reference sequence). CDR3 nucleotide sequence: TGTGCCAGTAGTCTCCAGGGGGCGCAGAATAACTATGGCTACACCTTC. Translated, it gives CASSLQGAQNNYGYTF.

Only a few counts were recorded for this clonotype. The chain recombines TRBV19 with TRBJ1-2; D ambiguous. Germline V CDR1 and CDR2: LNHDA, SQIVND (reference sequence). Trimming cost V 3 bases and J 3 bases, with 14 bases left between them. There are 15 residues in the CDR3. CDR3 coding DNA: TGTGCCAGTAGTATGTGGACGTCTGGGGACTATGGCTACACCTTC. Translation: CASSMWTSGDYGYTF. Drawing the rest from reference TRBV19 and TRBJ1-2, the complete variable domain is DGGITQSPKYLFRKEGQNVTLSCEQNLNHDAMYWYRQDPGQGLRLIYYSQIVNDFQKGDIAEGYSVSREKKESFPLTVTSAQKNPTAFYLCASSMWTSGDYGYTFGSGTRLTVV.

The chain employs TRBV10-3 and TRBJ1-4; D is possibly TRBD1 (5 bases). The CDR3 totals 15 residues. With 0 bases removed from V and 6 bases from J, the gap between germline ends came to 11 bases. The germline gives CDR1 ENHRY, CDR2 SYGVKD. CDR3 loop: CAISESGVVDEKLFF. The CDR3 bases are TGTGCCATCAGTGAGTCGGGGGTAGTAGATGAAAAACTGTTTTTT.

CDR3 nucleotides: TGTGCCAGCACACAGGGCGATGAGCAGTTCTTC. Its protein product is CASTQGDEQFF. The chain has TRBV18 and TRBJ2-1; D might be TRBD1 (6 bases). The V end lost 8 bases, the J end lost 8 bases, and 10 bases lay between the germline ends. Germline V lookup: CDR1 KGHSH, CDR2 LQKENI. This CDR3 spans 11 amino acids.

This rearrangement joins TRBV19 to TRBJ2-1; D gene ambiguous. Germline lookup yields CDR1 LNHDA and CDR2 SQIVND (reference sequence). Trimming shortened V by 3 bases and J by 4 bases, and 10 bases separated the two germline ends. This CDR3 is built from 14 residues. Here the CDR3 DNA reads TGTGCCAGTAGTATCGGTAACCTTTACAATGAGCAGTTCTTC. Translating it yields CASSIGNLYNEQFF.

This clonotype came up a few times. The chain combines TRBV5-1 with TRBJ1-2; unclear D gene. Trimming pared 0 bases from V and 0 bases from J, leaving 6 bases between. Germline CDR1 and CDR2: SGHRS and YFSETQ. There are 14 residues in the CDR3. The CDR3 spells CASSLGRPNYGYTF. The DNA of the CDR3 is TGCGCCAGCAGCTTGGGACGGCCTAACTATGGCTACACCTTC.

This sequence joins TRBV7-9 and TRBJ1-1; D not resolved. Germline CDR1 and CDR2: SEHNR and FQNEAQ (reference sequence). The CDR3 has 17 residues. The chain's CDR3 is CISSYTLTAVLNTEAFF. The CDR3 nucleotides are TGTATCAGCAGTTATACCCTTACGGCAGTCCTGAACACTGAAGCTTTCTTT.

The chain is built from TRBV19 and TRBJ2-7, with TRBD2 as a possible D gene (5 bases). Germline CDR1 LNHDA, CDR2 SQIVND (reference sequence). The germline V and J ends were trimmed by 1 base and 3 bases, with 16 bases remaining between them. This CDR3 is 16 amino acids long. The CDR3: CASSIGSGSDDYEQYF. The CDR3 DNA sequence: TGTGCCAGTAGTATAGGTAGTGGGAGTGATGACTACGAGCAGTACTTC.

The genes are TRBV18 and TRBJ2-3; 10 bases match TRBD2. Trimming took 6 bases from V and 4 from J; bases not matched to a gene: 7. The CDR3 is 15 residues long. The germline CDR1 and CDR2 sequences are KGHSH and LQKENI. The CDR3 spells CASSQTSGEADTQYF. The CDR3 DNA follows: TGTGCCAGCTCTCAAACTAGCGGGGAAGCAGATACGCAGTATTTT.

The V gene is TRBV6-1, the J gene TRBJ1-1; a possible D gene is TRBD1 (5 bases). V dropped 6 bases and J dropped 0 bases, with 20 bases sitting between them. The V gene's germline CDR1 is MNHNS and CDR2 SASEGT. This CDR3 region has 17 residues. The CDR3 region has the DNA TGTGCCAGCAGGGGGTACTTCGGGGCGAGAATGAACACTGAAGCTTTCTTT. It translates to CASRGYFGARMNTEAFF.